This T cell receptor beta chain stems from a study of blood T cell repertoires in COVID-19. Overall study: Material from acute and convalescent COVID-19 was sourced from the United States, Italy and Spain. PBMCs, B-cell-depleted T cells, or T cells provided the cDNA or gDNA that made up the material.

The assay was immunoSEQ multiplex PCR, and TCRdb's table has in-frame clones only and misses some. The sample has roughly 160,000 clones; around four fifths are singletons. Trimming cost V 1 base and J 5 bases, with 15 bases left between them. Germline V CDR1 and CDR2: SGHRS, YFSETQ. There are 15 residues in the CDR3. The chain uses TRBV5-1 and TRBJ2-5; a weak D match, TRBD2 (7 bases). The sequenced sample consisted of peripheral blood. The sequence was obtained from a woman aged 80 or older with COVID-19, enrolled during active disease. CDR3 region: CASSLTGGRLETQYF. The DNA for the CDR3 is TGCGCCAGCAGCTTGACCGGGGGGCGGTTGGAGACCCAGTACTTC.